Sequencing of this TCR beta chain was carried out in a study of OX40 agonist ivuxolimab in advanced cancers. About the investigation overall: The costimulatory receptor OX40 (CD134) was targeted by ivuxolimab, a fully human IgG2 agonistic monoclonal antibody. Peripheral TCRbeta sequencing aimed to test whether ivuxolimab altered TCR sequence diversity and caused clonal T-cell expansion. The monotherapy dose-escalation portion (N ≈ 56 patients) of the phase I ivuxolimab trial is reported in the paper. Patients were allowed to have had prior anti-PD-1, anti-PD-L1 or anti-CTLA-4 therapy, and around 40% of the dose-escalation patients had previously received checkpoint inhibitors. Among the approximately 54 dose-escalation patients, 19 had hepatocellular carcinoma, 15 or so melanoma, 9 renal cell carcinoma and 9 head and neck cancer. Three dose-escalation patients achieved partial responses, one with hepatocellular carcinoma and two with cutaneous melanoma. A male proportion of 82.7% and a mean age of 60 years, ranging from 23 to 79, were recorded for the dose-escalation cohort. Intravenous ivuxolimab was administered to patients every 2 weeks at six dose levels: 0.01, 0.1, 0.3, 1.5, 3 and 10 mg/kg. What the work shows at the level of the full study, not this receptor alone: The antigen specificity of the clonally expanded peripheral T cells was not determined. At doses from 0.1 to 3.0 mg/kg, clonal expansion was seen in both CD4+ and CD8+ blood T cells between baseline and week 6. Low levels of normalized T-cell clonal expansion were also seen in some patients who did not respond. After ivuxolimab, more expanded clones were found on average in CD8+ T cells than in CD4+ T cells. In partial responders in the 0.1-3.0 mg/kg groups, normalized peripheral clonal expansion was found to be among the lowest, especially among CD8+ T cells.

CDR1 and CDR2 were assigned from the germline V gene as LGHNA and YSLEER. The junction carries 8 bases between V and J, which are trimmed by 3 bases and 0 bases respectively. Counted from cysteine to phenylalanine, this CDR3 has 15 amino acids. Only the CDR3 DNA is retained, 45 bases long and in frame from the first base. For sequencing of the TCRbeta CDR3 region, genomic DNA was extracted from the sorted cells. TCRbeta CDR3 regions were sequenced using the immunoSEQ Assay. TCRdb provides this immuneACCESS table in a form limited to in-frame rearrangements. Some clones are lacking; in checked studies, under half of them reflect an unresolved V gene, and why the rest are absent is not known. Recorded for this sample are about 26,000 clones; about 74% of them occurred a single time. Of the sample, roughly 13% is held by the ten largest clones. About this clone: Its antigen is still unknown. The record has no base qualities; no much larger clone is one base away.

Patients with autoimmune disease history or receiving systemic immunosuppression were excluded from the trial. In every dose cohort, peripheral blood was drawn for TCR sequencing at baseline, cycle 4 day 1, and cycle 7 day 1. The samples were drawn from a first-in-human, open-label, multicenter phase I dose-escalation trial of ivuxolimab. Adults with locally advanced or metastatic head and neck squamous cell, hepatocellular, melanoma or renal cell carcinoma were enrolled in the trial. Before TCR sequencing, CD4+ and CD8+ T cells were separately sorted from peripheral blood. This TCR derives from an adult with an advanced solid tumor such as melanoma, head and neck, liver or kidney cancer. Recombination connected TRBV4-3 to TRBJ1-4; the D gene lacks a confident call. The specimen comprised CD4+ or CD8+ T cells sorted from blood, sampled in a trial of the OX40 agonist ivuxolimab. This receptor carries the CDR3 CASSHGSATNEKLFF. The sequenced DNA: TGCGCCAGCAGCCACGGGTCGGCAACTAATGAAAAACTGTTTTTT.